This TCR beta chain stems from a study of tumor-infiltrating lymphocytes in primary liver carcinoma. Germline V CDR1 and CDR2: SGHAT, FQNNGV. This CDR3 is 16 amino acids long. With a constant-region primer, TCR beta cDNA was made from 500 ng of total RNA. Slightly modified ARM-PCR with three nested multiplex PCR rounds yielded TCR beta libraries. TRBV1-TRBV30 forward and Cbeta reverse primers drove the first two approximately 10-cycle rounds. TCRdb redid the calling of the multiplex PCR reads with MiXCR, one entry per CDR3 protein. Of 55,000 to 65,000 distinct CDR3 sequences in the sample, about two thirds are singletons; the top ten hold about 56%. Study-wide results and limits: Tumor tissue displayed a significantly greater top-250-clone fraction than blood (p = 0.039). All five tumor regions shared only about 7.5-24% of top clones. Overlap between tumor regions exceeded overlap of tumor with adjacent tissue or blood.

RNA and DNA were co-extracted from approximately 20-30 mg of unsorted bulk tissue. Samples were taken from five separate regions (per tumor). Points on this clonotype: Its antigen is unknown. An end of the junction does not agree with germline; a read error may underlie this.

The sequence was obtained from a man aged 35 to 55 with primary liver carcinoma and hepatitis B virus infection. Sample: liver tumor tissue from sampling region 2. Stated subset: tumor region T2, inferior pole. The rearrangement links TRBV11-2 to TRBJ1-1, with 7 bases aligning to TRBD1. The CDR3 here is CASSPFRGFVKTEAFF. CDR3 nucleotides: TGTGCCAGCAGCCCATTCAGGGGGTTCGTGAAGACTGAAGCTTTCTTT. The whole variable domain, filled in from reference TRBV11-2 and TRBJ1-1, reads EAGVAQSPRYKIIEKRQSVAFWCNPISGHATLYWYQQILGQGPKLLIQFQNNGVVDDSQLPKDRFSAERLKGVDSTLKIQPAKLEDSAVYLCASSPFRGFVKTEAFFGQGTRLTVV.